This T cell receptor beta chain emerged from a study of blood T cell repertoires in COVID-19 (dated by TCRdb to 2018 to 2020). Regarding the complete study: Collaborator samples came from the United States, Italy and Spain and covered acute and convalescent phases of COVID-19. Nearly every sample came with metadata listing a de-identified subject ID, COVID-19 status, age in years and sex. Subjects who had been exposed to COVID-19, were actively infected with it, or had recovered from it provided the deeply sampled blood TCRbeta repertoires that made up the dataset. Samples came from the ongoing ImmuneRACE study (first 160 participants) plus 1,254 subjects from 6 global collaborators. Where HLA class I and class II types were available, the types were taken from metadata supplied by the sample provider, not from assay-based typing. The prospective study material was composed of cDNA or gDNA derived from T cells, B-cell-depleted T cells, or PBMCs. A freely available public database, intended as a resource for researchers studying the immune response to SARS-CoV-2, is where the repertoires were released. Overall study outcomes, separate from this receptor: How much clinical and demographic metadata was included differed by source and by participant, and the metadata was provided uncurated.

The immunoSEQ Assay, a bias-controlled multiplex PCR, was used to amplify TCRbeta CDR3 regions from genomic DNA. The published analysis was carried out like this. Within the assay, amplification of reference gene primers was used to estimate how many nucleated cells each sample contained. To quantify the absolute abundance of each unique TCRbeta CDR3 rearrangement, sequence reads were collapsed and filtered. For each sample, productive Simpson clonality was calculated as the square root of Simpson's diversity index over productive rearrangements. Imported from immuneACCESS, the table was reduced by TCRdb to in-frame sequences with V and J called. These copies leave out some clones; in studies compared against another copy, an unresolved V gene accounts for under half, and the cause of the remainder is not known. Clone size and V and J calls were adopted from that table, with D and trimming inferred from the DNA. The sample has roughly 230,000 clones on record, approximately 80% of them singletons. The biggest ten clones account for roughly 7.4% of the sample.

Whole blood was collected in K2EDTA tubes by collaborating institutions according to the institutions' own protocols. Collaborator samples were shipped for TCRbeta analysis as frozen whole blood, isolated PBMCs, or DNA extracted from either sample type. Reading from cysteine to phenylalanine, the CDR3 counts 16 amino acids. The entry retains the CDR3 DNA only, 48 bases that are in frame from base 1. CDR1 and CDR2 were assigned from the germline V gene as MNHNS and SASEGT. V drops 3 bases and J drops 1 base, leaving 12 bases in between. As for this clone: Its specific antigen is unknown. No quality values exist for individual bases; no much larger clone is one base distant.

The sequenced material came from peripheral blood. Recombination linked TRBV6-1 to TRBJ1-4; the D gene remains uncertain. This clonotype was sampled from a woman aged 50 to 65 with acute or convalescent COVID-19. The CDR3 region has the sequence CASSDGGLITNEKLFF. The bases read TGTGCCAGCAGTGACGGAGGGCTCATAACTAATGAAAAACTGTTTTTT.